Sequencing of this TCR beta chain was carried out in a study of T cells in Graves' hyperthyroidism and ophthalmopathy. Uncontrolled infection, other autoimmune disease, pregnancy or lactation excluded patients. The PBMCs had their origin in roughly 9.4 ml of fresh peripheral blood. The CDR3 contains 14 residues. Germline V lookup: CDR1 KGHDR, CDR2 SFDVKD. V lost 8 bases and J lost 2; bases outside the gene matches: 4. This clonotype was picked up many times. From RNA transcripts, TCR beta CDR3 regions were amplified. HTBI primers drove first-round RT-PCR of the TCR CDR3. TCRdb re-analysed the multiplex PCR reads in MiXCR, keeping a single row per CDR3 protein. In the table there are a few hundred thousand distinct CDR3 sequences, 20% of which are singletons.

The sequenced sample was blood. This sequence joins TRBV24-1 and TRBJ2-2; TRBD2 aligns across 7 bases. The sequence was collected from a man between 18 and 29 years old with Graves' hyperthyroidism. The CDR3 sequence is CATMGGSNTGELFF. CDR3 sequence (DNA): TGTGCCACCATGGGGGGGTCCAACACCGGGGAGCTGTTTTTT.